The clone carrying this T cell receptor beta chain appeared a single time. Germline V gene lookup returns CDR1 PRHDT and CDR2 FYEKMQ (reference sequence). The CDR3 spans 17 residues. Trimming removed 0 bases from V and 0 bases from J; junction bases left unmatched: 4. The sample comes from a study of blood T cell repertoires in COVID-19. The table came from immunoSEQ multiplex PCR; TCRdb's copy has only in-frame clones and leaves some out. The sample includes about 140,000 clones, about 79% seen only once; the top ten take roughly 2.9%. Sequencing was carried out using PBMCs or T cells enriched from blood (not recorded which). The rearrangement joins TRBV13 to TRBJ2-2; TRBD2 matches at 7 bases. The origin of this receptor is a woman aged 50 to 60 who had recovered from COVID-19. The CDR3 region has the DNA TGTGCCAGCAGCTTAGGCCGGGGAGGGACGAACACCGGGGAGCTGTTTTTT. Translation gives CASSLGRGGTNTGELFF.